The rows below give T cell receptor beta chains drawn from one sample of a study of blood T cells in healthy people across ages. TCRdb redid the calling of the 5' RACE reads with MiXCR, one entry per CDR3 protein. The sample carries some 1,500,000 distinct CDR3 sequences, roughly 43% recorded once. The sample was blood. Receptors were obtained from a woman under 30 in good health. CDR3s include the opening cysteine and the closing phenylalanine or tryptophan. D genes are given only for firm matches. Clone size is not always given. Where it is, it says once, few, many or a class for expanded clones.

V,size,J,D,length,DNA,CDR3
TRBV2,NA,TRBJ2-2,NA,12,TGTGCCAGCGGAGAGAACACCGGGGAGCTGTTTTTT,CASGENTGELFF
TRBV30,NA,TRBJ1-5,NA,13,TGTGCCTGGAGTGAAAACTCCAATCAGCCCCAGCATTTT,CAWSENSNQPQHF
TRBV18,few,TRBJ2-7,NA,14,TGTGCCAGCTCACCGGCGGGCAAACCCTACGAGCAGTACTTC,CASSPAGKPYEQYF
TRBV20-1,NA,TRBJ2-1,TRBD2,16,TGCAGTGCTAGAGATGCCCAGCGGGGTTCCTACAATGAGCAGTTCTTC,CSARDAQRGSYNEQFF
TRBV7-2,NA,TRBJ2-1,TRBD1,15,TGTGCCAGCAGCACAACCGGGACAGGTGTTGTAGAGCAGTTCTTC,CASSTTGTGVVEQFF
TRBV6-5,NA,TRBJ2-7,TRBD1,14,TGTGCCAGCAGCTACGACCGGGACAGCCGCGAGCAGTACTTC,CASSYDRDSREQYF
TRBV21-1,once,TRBJ2-3,NA,20,TGTGCCAGCAGCCAATGGGAGGGTTCTCTACTGCACAGATGTTCGGCCACGCAGTATTTT,CASSQWEGSLLHRCSATQYF
TRBV6-2/TRBV6-3,NA,TRBJ1-1,NA,13,TGTGCCAGCAGTCCGACAGGACGGCCTGAAGCTTTCTTT,CASSPTGRPEAFF
TRBV28,NA,TRBJ2-7,NA,13,TGTGCCAGCAGTTTATCCGGGATCCACGAGCAGTACTTC,CASSLSGIHEQYF
TRBV7-9,NA,TRBJ1-2,NA,16,TGTGCCAGCAGCTTAGCGGAGCCAGGGTCGGGCTATGGCTACACCTTC,CASSLAEPGSGYGYTF
TRBV7-2,few,TRBJ1-2,NA,13,TGTGCCAGCAGCTTAGGGGGGACGACAGGTGACACCTTC,CASSLGGTTGDTF
TRBV20-1,NA,TRBJ1-2,TRBD1,16,TGCAGTGCTAGTGGACAGGGCCGGGGGGCTAACTATGGCTACACCTTC,CSASGQGRGANYGYTF
TRBV28,many,TRBJ1-4,NA,15,TGTGCCAGTAGGACCGGCCCCCCAACTAATGAAAAACTGTTTTTT,CASRTGPPTNEKLFF
TRBV12-3/TRBV12-4,few,TRBJ1-1,NA,13,TGTGCCAGCAGTTTTTGGGGACACACTGAAGCTTTCTTT,CASSFWGHTEAFF
TRBV5-5,NA,TRBJ2-1,NA,15,TGTGCCAGCAGCAAGAGACAGGTTCTCGAGGATGAGCAGTTCTTC,CASSKRQVLEDEQFF
TRBV12-3/TRBV12-4,few,TRBJ2-3,TRBD2,14,TGTGCCAGCAGTGTCGGACTAGCAGCAGATGCGCAGTATTTT,CASSVGLAADAQYF
TRBV20-1,NA,TRBJ2-2,NA,14,TGCAGTGCTAGAACCTGGGGGAACACCGGGGAGCTGTTTTTT,CSARTWGNTGELFF
TRBV11-2,NA,TRBJ2-1,TRBD2,16,TGTGCCAGCAGCTTCACTAGCGGGAGGGCCCACAATGAGCAGTTCTTC,CASSFTSGRAHNEQFF
TRBV20-1,NA,TRBJ1-1,NA,11,TGCAGTGCTAGTCGGAACGAGGAAGCTTTCTTT,CSASRNEEAFF
TRBV3-1,NA,TRBJ1-1,NA,14,TGTGCCAGCAGCCCTTGGGGGGTGAACACTGAAGCTTTCTTT,CASSPWGVNTEAFF
TRBV27,few,TRBJ1-2,NA,13,TGTGCCAGCAAAAGACCTGGGGACTATGGCTACACCTTC,CASKRPGDYGYTF
TRBV6-2/TRBV6-3,few,TRBJ1-2,NA,14,TGTGCCAGCAGTGAGCCGGCAGCCCAAGGCGGCTACACCTTC,CASSEPAAQGGYTF
TRBV10-3,few,TRBJ1-4,TRBD1,16,TGTGCCATCAGTGAGCCTGGGACAGGGAGAGAGGAAAAACTGTTTTTT,CAISEPGTGREEKLFF
TRBV6-1,NA,TRBJ2-7,TRBD2,16,TGTGCCAGCAGTGGGGGGACTAGCGGGAGAATGTACGAGCAGTACTTC,CASSGGTSGRMYEQYF
TRBV7-9,NA,TRBJ1-2,NA,16,TGTGCCAGCAGCTTACCCCTTCAGGGACCCAACTATGGCTACACCTTC,CASSLPLQGPNYGYTF
TRBV7-2,once,TRBJ1-1,NA,15,TGTGCCAGCAGCTTAGGACCTCCATCTTACACTGAAGCTTTCTTT,CASSLGPPSYTEAFF
TRBV24-1,NA,TRBJ2-5,TRBD2,16,TGTGCCACCAGTGATAGCGGGACTAGCGGATACTACGTGCAGTACTTC,CATSDSGTSGYYVQYF
TRBV7-2,NA,TRBJ2-3,TRBD2,17,TGTGCCAGCAGCTTACGAGGGCCTAGCGGGAGTGTGGATACGCAGTATTTT,CASSLRGPSGSVDTQYF
TRBV20-1,NA,TRBJ1-1,NA,14,TGCAGTGCCAAAAAAGAGCCGAGTGTCACTGAAGCTTTCTTT,CSAKKEPSVTEAFF
TRBV3-1,NA,TRBJ1-3,NA,14,TGTGCCAGCAGCCAGGGACACGGCGGGGACACCATATATTTT,CASSQGHGGDTIYF
TRBV27,NA,TRBJ2-1,NA,17,TGTGCCAGCAGCCACCCCCGGGAAACGGGGTTATACAATGAGCAGTTCTTC,CASSHPRETGLYNEQFF
TRBV6-2/TRBV6-3,NA,TRBJ2-2,NA,12,TGTGCCAGCAAACTTAGGACCGGGGAGCTGTTTTTT,CASKLRTGELFF
TRBV6-2/TRBV6-3,few,TRBJ2-3,TRBD1,17,TGTGCCAGCAGTTATTCGCCGCGGACAGGAGGTCGAGATACGCAGTATTTT,CASSYSPRTGGRDTQYF
TRBV18,once,TRBJ1-5,NA,14,TGTGCCAGCTCACCACCCGGGGTTGGCCAGCCCCAGCATTTT,CASSPPGVGQPQHF
TRBV3-1,NA,TRBJ1-2,NA,14,TGTGCCAGCAGCCAAAATCAGCAGGCCTATGGCTACACCTTC,CASSQNQQAYGYTF
TRBV5-1,NA,TRBJ1-2,TRBD1,14,TGCGCCAGCAGCCCGGGACAGAGGCCCTATGGCTACACCTTC,CASSPGQRPYGYTF
TRBV5-1,few,TRBJ2-2,NA,16,TGCGCCAGCAGCTTCCCCACAGGGAAAGTCACCGGGGAGCTGTTTTTT,CASSFPTGKVTGELFF
TRBV29-1,many,TRBJ2-3,TRBD2,14,TGCAGCGTTGAGGGACTACACACAGCAGATACGCAGTATTTT,CSVEGLHTADTQYF
TRBV29-1,few,TRBJ1-4,TRBD1,13,TGCAGCGTGGTCAGGGGGACAGGTGAAAAACTGTTTTTT,CSVVRGTGEKLFF
TRBV12-3/TRBV12-4,once,TRBJ1-5,NA,15,TGTGCCAGCCGGCCCCTCGGGACTGAAAATCAGCCCCAGCATTTT,CASRPLGTENQPQHF